The 17 T cell receptor beta chains below come from one sample, sequenced in a study of T cell clonality in common variable immunodeficiency. The assay was immunoSEQ multiplex PCR, and TCRdb's table has in-frame clones only and misses some. There are 40,000 to 60,000 clones in the sample, none observed a single time. The sample consisted of peripheral blood mononuclear cells. Receptors originate from a person aged 18 to 70 in good health.

Ten or more counts support this clone. With the read ending 3 residues before the CDR3 end, the germline J gene is used to fill in that end. This chain uses TRBV6-2 or TRBV6-3 with TRBJ2-3, with a possible D match to TRBD2 (6 bases). The CDR3 totals 15 residues. The germline CDR1 and CDR2 sequences are MNHEY and SVGEGT. V dropped 8 bases and J dropped 2 bases, with 17 bases sitting between them. CDR3 sequence reads: CASQRAGSYTDTQYF. The covered CDR3 bases are TGTGCCAGCCAAAGAGCGGGTAGCTACACAGATACG.

This clone was picked up many times. The CDR3 spells CASSMSAGGVMDTQYF. CDR3 bases read: TGTGCCAGTAGTATGTCGGCAGGGGGCGTGATGGATACG. This chain uses TRBV19 with TRBJ2-3, with 8 bases aligning to TRBD1. The CDR3 extends 3 residues past the end of the read, so its final part is completed from the germline J gene. Losses at the gene ends were 3 bases for V and 6 bases for J; bases not matched to a gene: 11. The CDR3 loop spans 16 amino acids. Per germline, CDR1 LNHDA and CDR2 SQIVND (reference sequence).

This clone was recorded many times. The sample carries other DNA sequences with the same CDR3. The CDR3 here is CSARGTGGSYNEQFF. The CDR3 bases that were read are TGCAGTGCTAGAGGTACGGGGGGCTCCTACAATGAG. The chain couples TRBV20-1 to TRBJ2-1; the match to TRBD2 covers 7 bases. Sequencing ends 3 residues short of the CDR3 end; the germline J gene provides the rest. Germline CDR1 DFQATT, CDR2 SNEGSKA (reference sequence). J gave up 0 bases and V 1 base, and 3 bases lay outside the gene matches. The CDR3 runs 15 residues.

This clone was observed at least ten times. The DNA ends 3 residues before the CDR3 does, and the rest of the CDR3 is filled in from the germline J gene. The chain couples TRBV29-1 to TRBJ2-2; D might be TRBD2 (7 bases). Germline V CDR1 and CDR2: SQVTM, ANQGSEA. This CDR3 contains 15 residues. The CDR3 protein is CSVQQGGAQGEKLFF. The CDR3 DNA, read in part, is TGCAGCGTTCAACAAGGGGGGGCCCAGGGCGAAAAG.

This clone was recorded a few times. The DNA ends 3 residues before the CDR3 does, and the rest of the CDR3 is filled in from the germline J gene. This rearrangement joins TRBV7-9 to TRBJ2-1; 8 nucleotides agree with TRBD2. The V gene end was trimmed by 8 bases and the J gene end by 7 bases; junction bases not matched to a gene: 13. Germline-derived CDR1 and CDR2 are SEHNR and FQNEAQ (reference sequence). There are 15 residues in the CDR3. CDR3 DNA (partial): TGTGCCAGCGCCCCCGAGCGGGAGTTGGTAAATGAG. It is translated as CASAPERELVNE. The whole CDR3 is CASAPERELVNEQFF.

This clone was seen repeatedly, ten times or more. The read comes to an end 3 residues before the CDR3 does, leaving the germline J gene to fill in the end. The chain combines TRBV20-1 with TRBJ2-7; TRBD2 aligns across 9 bases. Germline values: CDR1 DFQATT, CDR2 SNEGSKA (reference sequence). Unmatched junction bases numbered 0, after V lost 3 bases and J lost 3 bases. CDR3 size: 12 residues. The CDR3 reads CSARTSGYEQYF. CDR3 DNA (partial): TGCAGTGCTAGGACTAGCGGCTACGAG.

This clone was seen many times. An end of the junction does not agree with germline; a read error may underlie this. The read ends 3 residues shy of where the CDR3 ends; the end is completed using the germline J gene. The chain links TRBV4-2 to TRBJ1-1; 9 bases line up with TRBD1. The CDR3 runs 16 residues. CDR1 and CDR2 (germline): LGHNA, YNFKEQ. The CDR3 DNA, read in part, is TGCGCCAGCAGCCAAGCCGGGACAGGGCGAAACACTGAA. Translating gives CASSQAGTGRNTE. In full, the CDR3 is CASSQAGTGRNTEAFF.

Many counts were recorded for this clone. The CDR3 end is not reached by the read, which stops 3 residues before it; the germline J gene fills it in. The genes are TRBV12-5 and TRBJ2-3; TRBD1 agrees at 10 bases. V was clipped by 2 bases and J by 6 bases; unmatched bases: 11. The germline gives CDR1 LGHNT, CDR2 FRNRAP. The CDR3 sequence is 17 residues long. The CDR3 is CASGLPPGTGVYDTQYF. The covered CDR3 bases are TGTGCTAGTGGTTTGCCCCCCGGGACAGGGGTATACGATACG.

To note about this clone: Read sequence stops 3 residues before the CDR3 end, and the germline J gene provides the missing end. The chain combines TRBV23-1 with TRBJ1-1; tentatively, D is TRBD1 (6 bases). TRBV23-1 is noted as an ORF with a role that remains uncertain. The CDR3 has 14 amino acids. With 3 bases removed from V and 7 bases from J, the gap between germline ends came to 15 bases. The chain's CDR3 is CASSQTNRVNEAFF. The DNA read from the CDR3 is TGCGCCAGCAGTCAGACCAACAGGGTTAATGAA.

In this sample, this clone turned up a few times. The read gets to within 3 residues of the CDR3 end, and the germline J gene fills in the rest. The J gene is TRBJ1-1, the V gene TRBV30; D ambiguous. CDR1 is GTSNPN and CDR2 is SVGIG in the germline V gene (reference sequence). The CDR3 is made up of 11 amino acids. Here the CDR3 reads CAWSVNRGAFF. The sequenced part of the CDR3 DNA is TGTGCCTGGAGTGTAAACAGAGGA.

At least ten counts were recorded for this clone. The read comes to an end 3 residues before the CDR3 does, leaving the germline J gene to fill in the end. The J gene is TRBJ2-2, the V gene TRBV14, with D unclear. The CDR3 is 12 residues long. Germline values: CDR1 SGHDN, CDR2 FVKESK. Trimming removed 4 bases from V and 7 bases from J, with 7 bases in between. The CDR3 loop is CASSLYIGELFF. The sequenced CDR3 bases are TGTGCCAGCAGCCTTTATATCGGGGAG.

This clone appeared many times. The sequenced fragment ends 3 residues before the CDR3 boundary, so the rest is inferred from the germline J gene. The chain recombines TRBV6-2 or TRBV6-3 with TRBJ1-5; D is unresolved. Trimming removed 2 bases from V and 6 bases from J, with 17 bases in between. The CDR3 runs to 16 residues. Germline CDR1 reads MNHEY; CDR2 reads SVGEGT. The CDR3 DNA, read in part, is TGTGCCAGCAGTTACCCTTTCCAAGGGCTTGGTCAGCCC. This codes for CASSYPFQGLGQP. The full CDR3 reads CASSYPFQGLGQPQHF.

There are many counts of this clone. The CDR3 region is CASSSAWANVLTF. The covered CDR3 bases are TGTGCCAGCAGCAGCGCCTGGGCCAACGTC. The V gene is TRBV7-2, the J gene TRBJ2-6; no definite D call. The read falls 3 residues short of the CDR3 end, and the missing part is taken from the germline J gene. Germline V gene lookup returns CDR1 SGHTA and CDR2 FQGNSA. The CDR3 is 13 residues long. V lost 5 bases, J lost 5 bases, and 7 bases lay in between.

This clone was counted ten times or more. The read ends 3 residues shy of where the CDR3 ends; the end is completed using the germline J gene. V usage is TRBV12-5 and J usage is TRBJ2-2; 9 nucleotides align to TRBD2. The length of the CDR3 is 17 residues. J lost 5 bases, V lost 2 bases, and 9 bases had no gene match. Germline values: CDR1 LGHNT, CDR2 FRNRAP. The CDR3 DNA, read in part, is TGTGCTAGTGGTTTGCCCGGGGGGACTAGCTTAACCGGGGAG. Translated: CASGLPGGTSLTGE. The entire CDR3 reads CASGLPGGTSLTGELFF.

This clone was recorded at least ten times. The missing CDR3 end, 3 residues past where the read stops, is filled in from the germline J gene. The V call is TRBV12-3 or TRBV12-4, the J call TRBJ2-7, with D perhaps matching TRBD1 (6 bases). This CDR3 spans 14 amino acids. V was clipped by 5 bases and J by 1 base, with 12 bases between them. Here the CDR3 reads CASSPETGSYEQYF. Incomplete CDR3 DNA: TGTGCCAGCAGTCCTGAAACAGGGTCCTACGAG.

This clone came up many times. The CDR3 goes on 3 residues after the read ends, and that part is filled in from the germline J gene. This chain uses TRBV11-3 with TRBJ2-3; 7 bases are a match to TRBD1. CDR3 size: 15 residues. V was clipped by 5 bases and J by 4 bases; unmatched bases: 9. CDR1 is SGHNT, CDR2 YENEEA, per germline. The CDR3 here is CASSPRQGGPDTQYF. The covered CDR3 bases are TGTGCCAGCAGCCCAAGACAGGGCGGTCCAGATACG.

About this clone: The CDR3 goes on 3 residues after the read ends, and that part is filled in from the germline J gene. The chain joins TRBV6-4 to TRBJ2-4, with 9 bases lining up with TRBD2. Germline values: CDR1 MRHNA, CDR2 SNTAGT. This CDR3 contains 14 residues. CDR3 region: CARMVAGEGETQYF. CDR3 bases read: TGTGCCAGGATGGTAGCGGGAGAGGGAGAGACT.